This record concerns one T cell receptor (beta chain) sequence. Its specificity is not known. The libraries of TRB cDNA were prepared using 5' RACE with UMI labels. After re-calling the 5' RACE reads, TCRdb lists one entry per CDR3 protein, DNA absent. This sample's clone table lists approximately 58,000 distinct CDR3 sequences. The data stem from a study of CXCR3-negative and CXCR3-positive naive CD8 T cells. Study-wide context: Each library gave roughly 1.6 +/- 0.3 million of about 150 million TRB reads.

This CDR3 has 15 residues. Germline CDR1 and CDR2: MNHEY and SVGEGT. Per CD8+ T cell subset, triplicate sorts of 250,000 to 350,000 cells each were done. Study-level results: In naive cells, CXCR3-negative and CXCR3-positive subsets had similar TRBV-TRBJ usage; memory cells differed. Memory CD8+ cells had much lower diversity, and both naive subsets had comparably high diversity.

The sample comprised naive CXCR3- CD8+ T cells from blood. The subset is: CD45RO-CCR7+CD27+CD95- naive CD8+ T cells lacking CXCR3 (TNR3-). J is TRBJ2-5 and V is TRBV6-2 or TRBV6-3. This sequence was found in a human donor in good health. Some clones in this sample may be carry-over from other donors' samples. CDR3: CASSFVDSFQETQYF.